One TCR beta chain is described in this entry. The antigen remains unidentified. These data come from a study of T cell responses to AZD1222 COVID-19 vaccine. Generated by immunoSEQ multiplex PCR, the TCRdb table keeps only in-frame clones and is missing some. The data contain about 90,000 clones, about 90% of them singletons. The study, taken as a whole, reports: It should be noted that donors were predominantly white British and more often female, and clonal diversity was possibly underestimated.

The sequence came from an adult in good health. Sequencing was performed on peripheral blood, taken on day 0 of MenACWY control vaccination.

This chain's CDR3 is CASSEAPRKGYTF. As DNA, the CDR3 is TGTGCCAGCAGTGAAGCACCCAGGAAGGGCTACACCTTC. V usage is TRBV6-1 and J usage is TRBJ1-2; D unresolved. The germline CDR1 and CDR2 sequences are MNHNS and SASEGT. The V end lost 0 bases, the J end lost 8 bases, and 10 bases lay between the germline ends. The CDR3 is made up of 13 amino acids.